This entry lists 7 T cell receptor beta chains sequenced from one sample in a study of shared clonotypes between healthy human individuals. Naivety among CD8 cells was defined by CD45RO negativity and positive CCR7 selection, thereby excluding terminally differentiated effector memory CD45RA+ cells. Here immunoSEQ multiplex PCR was the method, and the copy in TCRdb shows in-frame clones only, minus some. The sample gives roughly 1,800,000 clones, about 95% of which show up once; 0.95% to 1.5% is in the top ten. The sequenced sample was naive CD8+ T cells sorted from blood. The receptors stem from a man aged 18 to 30 in good health.

CDR3: CASSYGRQWTEAFF. CDR3 sequence (DNA): TGTGCCAGCAGTTATGGGCGGCAGTGGACTGAAGCTTTCTTT. The chain has TRBV27 and TRBJ1-1; D gene uncertain. The germline V gene encodes CDR1 MNHEY and CDR2 SMNVEV (reference sequence). CDR3 length equals 14 residues. With 4 bases removed from V and 5 bases from J, the gap between germline ends came to 14 bases.

The CDR3 protein is CASSHILAGGPNEQFF. CDR3 DNA: TGTGCCAGCAGCCATATACTAGCGGGAGGCCCCAATGAGCAGTTCTTC. This chain uses TRBV27 with TRBJ2-1; TRBD2 matches at 12 bases. CDR1 and CDR2 from the germline V gene are MNHEY and SMNVEV (reference sequence). With 6 bases clipped from V and 6 bases from J, the junction kept 9 bases outside the gene matches. The CDR3 covers 16 residues.

The gene calls are TRBV27 and TRBJ2-7; D gene unclear. CDR1 is MNHEY, CDR2 SMNVEV, per germline (reference sequence). V was trimmed by 4 bases and J by 0 bases, leaving 10 bases between them. The CDR3 has 14 amino acids. DNA of the CDR3: TGTGCCAGCAGTTCAGGCCGTGACTCCTACGAGCAGTACTTC. This sequence encodes CASSSGRDSYEQYF.

The genes are TRBV14 and TRBJ2-3, with no clear D. CDR1 and CDR2 (germline): SGHDN, FVKESK. CDR3 length: 13 residues. Deletions cut 2 bases from V and 4 bases from J, with 7 bases between. The CDR3 DNA sequence: TGTGCCAGCAGCCAAATGACGGCAGATACGCAGTATTTT. It codes for CASSQMTADTQYF.

V and J are TRBV7-8 and TRBJ1-6; D gene uncertain. This CDR3 contains 15 residues. From germline, CDR1 is SGHVS and CDR2 FQNEAQ. V lost 0 bases to trimming and J lost 6 bases, with 9 bases between them. CDR3 nucleotides: TGTGCCAGCAGCTTAGCAGAGGGTGGTAATTCACCCCTCCACTTT. Translated: CASSLAEGGNSPLHF. The variable domain in full, with the rest retrieved from reference TRBV7-8 and TRBJ1-6, is GAGVSQSPRYKVAKRGQDVALRCDPISGHVSLFWYQQALGQGPEFLTYFQNEAQLDKSGLPSDRFFAERPEGSVSTLKIQRTQQEDSAVYLCASSLAEGGNSPLHFGNGTRLTVT.

This clone was detected once. J is TRBJ1-6 and V is TRBV10-2, with TRBD1 as a possible D gene (6 bases). The CDR3 covers 15 residues. V was pared by 4 bases and J by 3 bases, with 10 bases between. Germline values: CDR1 WSHSY, CDR2 SAAADI. For the CDR3, the DNA is TGCGCCAGCAGTGGGACAGAGGACTATAATTCACCCCTCCACTTT. Protein sequence: CASSGTEDYNSPLHF.

The gene calls are TRBV30 and TRBJ1-1, with D tentatively TRBD1 (5 bases). V lost 0 bases and J 5 bases, leaving 7 bases between the germline ends. CDR3 size: 12 residues. Germline CDR1 reads GTSNPN; CDR2 reads SVGIG (reference sequence). The CDR3 is CAWSVRGTEAFF. Written as DNA, the CDR3 is TGTGCCTGGAGTGTACGGGGGACTGAAGCTTTCTTT.